The clone carrying this T cell receptor (beta chain) was picked up a small number of times. The ends lost 9 bases at V and 7 bases at J; junction bases unmatched: 10. The germline gives CDR1 SGHNT, CDR2 YENEEA. This CDR3 has 15 residues. The data are from a study of blood T cell repertoires in COVID-19. Whole-study context: The samples span acute and convalescent COVID-19 from the United States, Italy and Spain.

In the authors' workflow: Estimates of nucleated cell counts were drawn from the amplification of reference gene primers. TCRdb's copy holds only in-frame clones and misses some; the assay was immunoSEQ multiplex PCR. V and J calls and clone size are copied from that table; D and trimming were computed from the DNA. The table has 99,000 or so clones, roughly four fifths seen once. Material for sequencing was peripheral blood. The V and J genes are TRBV11-3 and TRBJ2-1; 12 nucleotides agree with TRBD1. This TCR was sampled from a man aged 55 to 70 with acute or convalescent COVID-19. The CDR3 nucleotides read TGTGCCAGTGCTAGGGGACAGGGGGCGACGAATGAGCAGTTCTTC. This sequence encodes CASARGQGATNEQFF. The whole variable domain, remainder taken from reference TRBV11-3 and TRBJ2-1, is EAGVVQSPRYKIIEKKQPVAFWCNPISGHNTLYWYLQNLGQGPELLIRYENEEAVDDSQLPKDRFSAERLKGVDSTLKIQPAELGDSAVYLCASARGQGATNEQFFGPGTRLTVL.